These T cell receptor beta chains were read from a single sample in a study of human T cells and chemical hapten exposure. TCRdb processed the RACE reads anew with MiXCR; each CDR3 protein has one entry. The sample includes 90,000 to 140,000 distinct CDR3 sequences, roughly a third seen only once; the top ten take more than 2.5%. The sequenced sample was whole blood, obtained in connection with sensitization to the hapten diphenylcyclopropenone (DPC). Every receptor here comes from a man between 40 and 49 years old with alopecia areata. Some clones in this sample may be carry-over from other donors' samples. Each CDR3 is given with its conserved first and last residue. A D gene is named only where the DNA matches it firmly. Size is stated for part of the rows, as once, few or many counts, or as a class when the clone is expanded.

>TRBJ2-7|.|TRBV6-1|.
TGTGCCAGCAGTGAAGGGATCTCCTACGAGCAGTACTTC
CASSEGISYEQYF
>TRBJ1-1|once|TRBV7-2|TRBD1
TGTGCCAGCAGCTTAGAACAGGGGGCGATGAACACTGAAGCTTTCTTT
CASSLEQGAMNTEAFF
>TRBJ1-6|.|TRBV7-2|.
TGTGCCAGCAGCTTACGCCGGGGGGCATCGGGAGGTTCACCCCTCCACTTT
CASSLRRGASGGSPLHF
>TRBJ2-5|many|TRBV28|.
TGTGCCAGCAGTTCTACCTTGGCTAGGGAGGAGACCCAGTACTTC
CASSSTLAREETQYF
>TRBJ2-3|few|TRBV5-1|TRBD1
TGCGCCAGCAGCTTGGGTCTCCGGACAGGGGGCAGAGATACGCAGTATTTT
CASSLGLRTGGRDTQYF
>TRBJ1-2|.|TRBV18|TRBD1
TGTGCCAGCTCACCCCGGGCCCTGACAGGGGATAATGGCTACACCTTC
CASSPRALTGDNGYTF
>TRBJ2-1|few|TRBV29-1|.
TGCAGCGTTGGAGGCCTCGATGAGCAGTTCTTC
CSVGGLDEQFF
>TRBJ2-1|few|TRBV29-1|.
TGCAGCGTGGAAATGGTACCCGACAACAGTTACAATGAGCAGTTCTTC
CSVEMVPDNSYNEQFF
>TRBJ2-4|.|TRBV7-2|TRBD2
TGTGCCAGCAGCTTAAGGCTAGCGGGAGCTTCGGAAAACATTCAGTACTTC
CASSLRLAGASENIQYF
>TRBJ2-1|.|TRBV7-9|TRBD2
TGTGCCAGCAGCCCGGGACTAGCGGGAGTTAGTGGCTCCTACAATGAGCAGTTCTTC
CASSPGLAGVSGSYNEQFF
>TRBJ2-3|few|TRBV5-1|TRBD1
TGCGCCAGCAGCTTACAGGACAGGGGAGATACGCAGTATTTT
CASSLQDRGDTQYF
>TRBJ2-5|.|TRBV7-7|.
TGTGCTAGCAGATCTCTGGGGGTGAGGACAGAGACCCAGTACTTC
CASRSLGVRTETQYF
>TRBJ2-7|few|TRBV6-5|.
TGTGCCAGCAGTTACGGAAGGGGCTACGAGCAGTACTTC
CASSYGRGYEQYF
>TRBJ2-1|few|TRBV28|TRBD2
TGTGCCAGCAGTTCATATACCTCATTACTAGCGGGGGGTGATGAGCAGTTCTTC
CASSSYTSLLAGGDEQFF
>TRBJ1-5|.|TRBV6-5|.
TGTGCCAGCAGGACACAGGCAGGGCCCCAGCATTTT
CASRTQAGPQHF
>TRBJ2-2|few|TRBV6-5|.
TGTGCCAGCAGTGGCGGGACTCCCGGGGAGCTGTTTTTT
CASSGGTPGELFF
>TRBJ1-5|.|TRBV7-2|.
TGTGCCAGCAGCTTAGGTGCTAGCAATCAGCCCCAGCATTTT
CASSLGASNQPQHF
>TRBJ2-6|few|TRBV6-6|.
TGTGCCAGCAGTTACGACAGGTATCCTTCTGGGGCCAACGTCCTGACTTTC
CASSYDRYPSGANVLTF
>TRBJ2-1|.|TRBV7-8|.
TGTGCCAGCAGCCCTCTGACCCCGCCAGAGCAGTTCTTC
CASSPLTPPEQFF
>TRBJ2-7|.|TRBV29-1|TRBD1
TGCAGCGTTGCCCGACAGGGGCCCTACGAGCAGTACTTC
CSVARQGPYEQYF
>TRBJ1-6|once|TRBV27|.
TGTGCCAGCAGGGTTTGGGGAGGACAGACCGCCTATAATTCACCCCTCCACTTT
CASRVWGGQTAYNSPLHF
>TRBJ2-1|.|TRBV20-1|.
TGCAGTGCCGTCCGGGACACCAACAATGAGCAGTTCTTC
CSAVRDTNNEQFF
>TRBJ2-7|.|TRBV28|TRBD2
TGTGCCAGCTCACCGGGGACTAGAGGTTCCGAGCAGTACTTC
CASSPGTRGSEQYF
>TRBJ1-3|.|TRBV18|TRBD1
TGTGCCAGCTCACCGGCCGGGACAGAGGGAAACACCATATATTTT
CASSPAGTEGNTIYF
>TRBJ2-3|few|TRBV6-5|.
TGTGCCAGCAGTTATGGGACCAGCCTTGGAGATACGCAGTATTTT
CASSYGTSLGDTQYF
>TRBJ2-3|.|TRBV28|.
TGTGCCAGCAAGGAATCCACAGATACGCAGTATTTT
CASKESTDTQYF
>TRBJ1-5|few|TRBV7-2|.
TGTGCCAGCAGCCCTAACAGTTTCTATAGCAATCAGCCCCAGCATTTT
CASSPNSFYSNQPQHF
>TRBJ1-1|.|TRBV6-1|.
TGTGCCAGCAGTGGGGGAACAGGAATGAACACTGAAGCTTTCTTT
CASSGGTGMNTEAFF